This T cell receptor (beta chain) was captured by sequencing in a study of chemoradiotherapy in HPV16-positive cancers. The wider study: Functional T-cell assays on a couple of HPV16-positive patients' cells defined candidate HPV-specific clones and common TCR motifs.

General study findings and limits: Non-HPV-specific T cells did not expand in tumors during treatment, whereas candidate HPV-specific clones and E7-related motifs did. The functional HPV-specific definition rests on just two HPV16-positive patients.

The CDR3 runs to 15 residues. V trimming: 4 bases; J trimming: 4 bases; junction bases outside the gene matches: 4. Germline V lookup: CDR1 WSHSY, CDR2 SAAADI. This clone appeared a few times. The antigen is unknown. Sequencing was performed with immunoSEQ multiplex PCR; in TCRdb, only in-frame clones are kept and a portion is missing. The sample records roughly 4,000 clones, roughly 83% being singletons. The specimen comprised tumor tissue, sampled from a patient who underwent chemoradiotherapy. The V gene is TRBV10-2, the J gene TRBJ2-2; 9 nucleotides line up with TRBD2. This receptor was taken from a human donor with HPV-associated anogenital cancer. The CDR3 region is CASSVVLAGTGELFF. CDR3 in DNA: TGCGCCAGCAGTGTCGTACTAGCGGGCACCGGGGAGCTGTTTTTT.